This T cell receptor beta chain comes out of a study of blood T cell repertoires in COVID-19. In germline, CDR1 is SGHTA, CDR2 FQGTGA. V lost 2 bases and J lost 3, with 14 bases in between. This CDR3 region has 15 residues. Seattle enrolled patients during active infection and tracked them longitudinally. Assay used: immunoSEQ multiplex PCR; TCRdb lists only in-frame clones, some missing. In the table there are over 200,000 clones, about 93% of which are singletons. This chain links TRBV7-3 with TRBJ2-7, with D maybe TRBD1 (5 bases). This receptor was identified in a man between 60 and 70 years old with COVID-19, enrolled during active disease. The sequenced material came from peripheral blood. The CDR3 is CASSLGSGLGYEQYF. CDR3 nucleotides: TGTGCCAGCAGCTTAGGCTCAGGGTTGGGCTACGAGCAGTACTTC.